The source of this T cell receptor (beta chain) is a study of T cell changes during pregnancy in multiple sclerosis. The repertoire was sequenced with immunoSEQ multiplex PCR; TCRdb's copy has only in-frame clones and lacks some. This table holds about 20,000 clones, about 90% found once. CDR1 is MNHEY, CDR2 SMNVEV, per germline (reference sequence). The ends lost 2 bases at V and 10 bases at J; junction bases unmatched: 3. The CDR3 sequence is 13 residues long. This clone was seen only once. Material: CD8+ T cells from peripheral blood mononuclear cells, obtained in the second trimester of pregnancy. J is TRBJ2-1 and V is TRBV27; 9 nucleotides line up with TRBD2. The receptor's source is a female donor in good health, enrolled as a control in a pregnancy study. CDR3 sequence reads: CASSLGLAGEQFF. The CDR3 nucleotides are TGTGCCAGCAGTTTAGGGCTAGCGGGGGAGCAGTTCTTC.